One and the same sample provided the 27 T cell receptor beta chains below, sequenced in a study of T cells after yellow fever vaccination. One entry per CDR3 protein, called by TCRdb with MiXCR from the 5' RACE reads. Of 500,000 to 650,000 distinct CDR3 sequences in the sample, around a sixth are singletons; the top ten hold 15% to 20%. The input for sequencing was PBMCs, taken 5 days after the first yellow fever vaccination. These receptors came from a man younger than 35 who received the YFV17D yellow fever vaccine.

V and J are TRBV6-2 or TRBV6-3 and TRBJ1-5; D remains unclear. CDR3 size: 14 residues. Germline loops: CDR1 MNHEY, CDR2 SVGEGT. The V and J ends lost 3 bases and 9 bases respectively, with 15 bases between them. The CDR3, as DNA: TGTGCCAGCAGTTATGACGGCAATGGATTGCCCCAGCATTTT. Residues: CASSYDGNGLPQHF.

This clonotype was observed at least ten times. For the CDR3, the DNA is TGTGCCAGCTCACGGGGCCCGACCTACGAGCAGTACGTC. Translating it yields CASSRGPTYEQYV. This chain links TRBV18 with TRBJ2-7, with D possibly being TRBD1 (5 bases). Germline CDR1 KGHSH, CDR2 LQKENI. The length of the CDR3 is 13 residues. V shed 4 bases and J shed 2 bases, with 9 bases lying between them.

The V gene is TRBV7-9, the J gene TRBJ1-3; D uncertain. CDR3 length: 16 residues. Germline values: CDR1 SEHNR, CDR2 FQNEAQ (reference sequence). V lost 7 bases, J lost 0 bases, and 16 bases lay in between. The CDR3 DNA is TGTGCCAGCACCGTAAGGCCGCAGAACTCTGGAAACACCATATATTTT. Protein sequence: CASTVRPQNSGNTIYF.

The chain joins TRBV13 to TRBJ1-2; TRBD1 matches 7 bases. The CDR3 contains 14 residues. With V trimmed by 1 base and J by 6 bases, 5 bases remained unmatched. From germline, CDR1 is PRHDT and CDR2 FYEKMQ (reference sequence). The CDR3 here is CASSLEAQGDGYTF. The CDR3 DNA is TGTGCCAGCAGCTTAGAGGCGCAGGGGGATGGCTACACCTTC.

This clonotype was detected only a few times. The chain uses TRBV11-1 and TRBJ2-7, with TRBD2 as a possible D gene (6 bases). This CDR3 comprises 14 residues. The V gene's germline CDR1 is SGHAT and CDR2 FQDESV (reference sequence). V shed 5 bases and J shed 2 bases, with 13 bases lying between them. The CDR3 region has the DNA TGTGCCAGCAGCCGCCTCCGGGGGACCTACGAGCAGTACTTC. Protein product: CASSRLRGTYEQYF.

The chain couples TRBV20-1 to TRBJ1-3; no clear D. Germline-derived CDR1 and CDR2 are DFQATT and SNEGSKA (reference sequence). V lost 5 bases and J lost 2, with 7 bases in between. The CDR3 is 12 amino acids. CDR3 nucleotides: TGCAGTGCTTTCCCTCCTGGAAACACCATATATTTT. Translating gives CSAFPPGNTIYF.

The J gene is TRBJ1-6, the V gene TRBV5-1; TRBD1 matches at 7 bases. The germline gives CDR1 SGHRS, CDR2 YFSETQ. V trimming: 4 bases; J trimming: 4 bases; junction bases outside the gene matches: 8. This CDR3 has 16 amino acids. CDR3 residues: CASSPRGTEYNSPLHF. The DNA for the CDR3 is TGCGCCAGCAGCCCCCGGGGGACAGAATATAATTCACCCCTCCACTTT.

This clonotype was picked up a small number of times. The chain couples TRBV6-2 or TRBV6-3 to TRBJ2-2, with TRBD2 matching over 12 bases. After removal of 5 bases from V and 0 bases from J, the junction contained 4 bases not matched to a gene. The V gene's germline CDR1 is MNHEY and CDR2 SVGEGT. The CDR3 consists of 17 residues. CDR3 sequence (DNA): TGTGCCAGCAGTCGTCTAGCGGGGGGGCCGAACACCGGGGAGCTGTTTTTT. It yields the protein CASSRLAGGPNTGELFF.

The V gene is TRBV5-1, the J gene TRBJ2-5; D perhaps matches TRBD2 (6 bases). In germline, CDR1 is SGHRS, CDR2 YFSETQ. The CDR3 totals 15 residues. Trimming removed 1 base from V and 2 bases from J, with 12 bases in between. The CDR3 spells CASSLSAGTQETQYF. The CDR3 DNA follows: TGCGCCAGCAGCTTGTCGGCGGGGACTCAAGAGACCCAGTACTTC.

This clonotype was observed a handful of times. This chain connects TRBV9 to TRBJ2-5; D is undetermined. CDR3 length: 15 amino acids. Germline V gives CDR1 SGDLS, CDR2 YYNGEE. Trimming took 0 bases from V and 2 from J, leaving 11 bases between them. CDR3 nucleotide sequence: TGTGCCAGCAGCGTAGGTCTCGGCGGACAAGAGACCCAGTACTTC. Protein product: CASSVGLGGQETQYF.

V is TRBV25-1 and J is TRBJ1-1; 8 bases are shared with TRBD1. Germline V gives CDR1 MGHDK, CDR2 SYGVNS. Trimming took 1 base from V and 3 from J; bases not matched to a gene: 7. CDR3 length equals 16 residues. In nucleotides, the CDR3 is TGTGCCAGCAGTGAATTGGCAGGGGGCTTATACACTGAAGCTTTCTTT. It encodes CASSELAGGLYTEAFF.

The rearrangement links TRBV6-5 to TRBJ1-5; 9 bases are a match to TRBD1. V lost 1 base to trimming and J lost 3 bases; unmatched junction nucleotides: 7. This CDR3 contains 17 residues. Germline assignment: CDR1 MNHEY and CDR2 SVGAGI. CDR3 DNA sequence: TGTGCCAGCAGTTACTTGGGACAGGGATCCCACAATCAGCCCCAGCATTTT. Translated: CASSYLGQGSHNQPQHF.

This chain uses TRBV2 with TRBJ1-2; D is uncertain. V lost 7 bases and J 6 bases, leaving 15 bases between the germline ends. The CDR3 contains 13 residues. Germline CDR1 reads SNHLY; CDR2 reads FYNNEI. CDR3: CASKYGVKDGYTF. The CDR3, as DNA: TGTGCCAGCAAATACGGGGTTAAGGATGGCTACACCTTC.

The V gene is TRBV6-5, the J gene TRBJ2-3; 7 nucleotides agree with TRBD1. The germline V gene encodes CDR1 MNHEY and CDR2 SVGAGI. J was trimmed by 9 bases and V by 6 bases; bases with no gene match: 3. This CDR3 region has 11 residues. CDR3 bases: TGTGCCAGCAGCCAGACAGGGACGCAGTATTTT. It yields the protein CASSQTGTQYF.

The V call is TRBV4-1, the J call TRBJ2-1; TRBD1 might be the D (5 bases). Germline CDR1 is MGHRA and CDR2 is YSYEKL. V was shortened by 2 bases and J by 1 base, with 9 bases between the two germline ends. The CDR3 runs to 15 residues. CDR3 region: CASSQQGNSYNEQFF. CDR3 coding DNA: TGCGCCAGCAGCCAACAGGGCAATTCCTACAATGAGCAGTTCTTC.

The chain joins TRBV20-1 to TRBJ1-5, with D uncertain. Trimming took 0 bases from V and 6 from J, leaving 15 bases between them. The germline CDR1 and CDR2 sequences are DFQATT and SNEGSKA (reference sequence). The CDR3 runs to 15 residues. CDR3 sequence: CSARDFQQPLQPQHF. The CDR3 DNA reads as TGCAGTGCTAGAGATTTTCAACAGCCACTTCAGCCCCAGCATTTT.

This clonotype was detected only a few times. The chain recombines TRBV9 with TRBJ2-5, with 10 bases that match TRBD2. CDR1 and CDR2 from the germline V gene are SGDLS and YYNGEE. This CDR3 region has 16 residues. V gave up 0 bases and J gave up 1 base; unmatched junction bases: 3. The CDR3: CASSVASGSTQETQYF. CDR3 nucleotides: TGTGCCAGCAGCGTAGCTAGCGGGAGTACCCAAGAGACCCAGTACTTC.

This clonotype occurred a few times. V is TRBV29-1 and J is TRBJ2-1; weak D call: TRBD1 (6 bases). CDR1 and CDR2 (germline): SQVTM, ANQGSEA. The length of the CDR3 is 17 residues. Trimming stripped 4 bases from V and 2 bases from J, with 21 bases between. CDR3 nucleotides: TGCAGCGTTGCCCCTTACCGCGGACAGAATACCTACAATGAGCAGTTCTTC. This encodes CSVAPYRGQNTYNEQFF.

This clonotype was observed a few times. The gene calls are TRBV20-1 and TRBJ1-6; 11 bases map to TRBD1. CDR1 and CDR2 from the germline V gene are DFQATT and SNEGSKA (reference sequence). J gave up 7 bases and V 5 bases, and 4 bases lay outside the gene matches. The CDR3 covers 14 residues. CDR3 bases: TGCAGTGCTTGGGACAGGGGGGACAATTCACCCCTCCACTTT. This translates into CSAWDRGDNSPLHF.

A single count supports this clonotype. The V and J genes are TRBV6-6 and TRBJ1-2; D is possibly TRBD1 (5 bases). CDR1 MNHNY and CDR2 SVGAGI come from the germline V gene (reference sequence). Trimming shortened V by 6 bases and J by 7 bases, and 15 bases separated the two germline ends. The CDR3 runs 13 residues. The CDR3: CASRPGAQSGYTF. In DNA form, the CDR3 reads TGTGCCAGCAGACCCGGGGCGCAGAGTGGCTACACCTTC.

This clonotype was detected ten times or more. This chain links TRBV5-1 with TRBJ2-3; TRBD2 agrees at 8 bases. V dropped 1 base and J dropped 3; count of bases not matched to a gene: 4. Germline lookup yields CDR1 SGHRS and CDR2 YFSETQ. CDR3 length: 15 residues. The DNA of the CDR3 is TGCGCCAGCAGCTTGTCCGGGGGGGGGACAGATACGCAGTATTTT. This sequence encodes CASSLSGGGTDTQYF.

This clonotype occurred a few times. The genes are TRBV18 and TRBJ2-2; 9 bases map to TRBD2. With V trimmed by 3 bases and J by 4 bases, 9 bases remained unmatched. CDR1 and CDR2 (germline): KGHSH, LQKENI. The CDR3 extends over 17 amino acids. This CDR3 reads CASSPRGGATSTGELFF. The CDR3 DNA reads as TGTGCCAGCTCACCGCGGGGGGGTGCGACGAGCACCGGGGAGCTGTTTTTT.

The chain uses TRBV6-5 and TRBJ1-1; D remains unclear. V lost 0 bases, J lost 4 bases, and 12 bases lay in between. Germline V gives CDR1 MNHEY, CDR2 SVGAGI. CDR3 size: 15 residues. CDR3 nucleotide sequence: TGTGCCAGCAGTTACTCAACAGAGGCAGGCACTGAAGCTTTCTTT. Protein product: CASSYSTEAGTEAFF.

The chain is built from TRBV21-1 and TRBJ2-7; TRBD1 is taken as the D call from the table, unchecked against the DNA. TRBV21-1 has pseudogene status. The CDR3 totals 15 residues. The CDR3 here is CASPPLSAGTGQQYF. The CDR3 DNA reads as TGTGCCAGCCCCCCCCTCTCCGCCGGGACAGGACAGCAGTACTTC.

The chain has TRBV4-1 and TRBJ2-4, with 8 positions matching TRBD1. V lost 2 bases, J lost 0 bases, and 15 bases stayed unmatched. CDR1 is MGHRA and CDR2 is YSYEKL in the germline V gene. CDR3 length equals 20 residues. The CDR3 loop reads CASSQLGDRTDGVAKNIQYF. In nucleotides, the CDR3 is TGCGCCAGCAGCCAATTGGGGGACAGGACGGACGGAGTAGCCAAAAACATTCAGTACTTC.

The sample holds a few counts of this clonotype. The chain combines TRBV11-1 with TRBJ2-5; D is possibly TRBD1 (5 bases). Trimming shortened V by 1 base and J by 1 base, and 16 bases separated the two germline ends. The CDR3 covers 17 residues. Germline V gives CDR1 SGHAT, CDR2 FQDESV (reference sequence). This CDR3 is CASSLGALGRAQETQYF. The CDR3 nucleotides are TGTGCCAGCAGCTTAGGGGCCTTGGGCAGGGCCCAAGAGACCCAGTACTTC.

This clonotype appeared a few times. The gene calls are TRBV12-3 or TRBV12-4 and TRBJ1-4; D is unclear. This CDR3 contains 13 residues. V lost 1 base and J lost 4, with 4 bases in between. As DNA, the CDR3 is TGTGCCAGCAGTTTAGAGGTTAATGAAAAACTGTTTTTT. The encoded protein is CASSLEVNEKLFF.